Presented here are 25 T cell receptor beta chains from one specimen sequenced in a study of response to subunit inactivated influenza vaccine. A single record per CDR3 protein comes from TCRdb applying MiXCR to the RT-PCR reads. The table shows hundreds of thousands of distinct CDR3 sequences, with 12% occurring only once. Source: PBMCs from blood, taken on the day of vaccination. These receptors all stem from a man aged 45-65 years who received an inactivated influenza vaccine.

V and J are TRBV12-3 or TRBV12-4 and TRBJ2-5; the D is unclear. The V and J ends lost 7 bases and 4 bases respectively, with 13 bases between them. The CDR3 has 13 amino acids. The CDR3 bases are TGTGCCAGCACTTTGCACGGGCCAGAGACCCAGTACTTC. Translating it yields CASTLHGPETQYF.

This clonotype occurred many times. This chain uses TRBV9 with TRBJ2-1; D gene uncertain. The CDR3 sequence is 15 residues long. The V end lost 0 bases, the J end lost 0 bases, and 7 bases lay between the germline ends. The germline V gene has CDR1 SGDLS and CDR2 YYNGEE. The CDR3 region is CASSVEEFSYNEQFF. As DNA, the CDR3 is TGTGCCAGCAGCGTAGAGGAGTTCTCCTACAATGAGCAGTTCTTC.

This clonotype has just a few counts. The chain combines TRBV30 with TRBJ2-3, with D perhaps assigned TRBD1 or TRBD2 (6 bases each). The CDR3 contains 12 residues. V lost 2 bases, J lost 6 bases, and 9 bases lay in between. The germline V gene encodes CDR1 GTSNPN and CDR2 SVGIG (reference sequence). CDR3 bases: TGTGCCTGGAGTCGAGGGGGGGATACGCAGTATTTT. Amino acid sequence: CAWSRGGDTQYF.

The chain employs TRBV6-5 and TRBJ2-7; D possibly corresponds to TRBD1 (5 bases). This CDR3 region has 14 residues. Trimming removed 0 bases from V and 7 bases from J, with 13 bases in between. CDR1 and CDR2 from the germline V gene are MNHEY and SVGAGI. The CDR3 region has the DNA TGTGCCAGCAGTTACTCGATGTCAGGGAATGAGCAGTACTTC. It translates to CASSYSMSGNEQYF.

This clonotype appeared a few times. The V and J genes are TRBV20-1 and TRBJ1-5, with D hard to call. The V end was cut by 4 bases, the J end by 0 bases, with 4 bases between. The CDR3 covers 12 residues. Germline V CDR1 and CDR2: DFQATT, SNEGSKA (reference sequence). CDR3 loop: CSATFSNQPQHF. The CDR3 DNA sequence: TGCAGTGCTACCTTTAGCAATCAGCCCCAGCATTTT.

This clonotype was seen at least ten times. The chain employs TRBV7-2 and TRBJ2-1; D not resolved. V dropped 5 bases and J dropped 6 bases, with 14 bases sitting between them. The CDR3 length is 14 residues. Per germline, CDR1 SGHTA and CDR2 FQGNSA. CDR3: CASSLGLAVNEQFF. The CDR3 nucleotides are TGTGCCAGCAGCCTGGGGTTGGCTGTCAATGAGCAGTTCTTC.

This clonotype was counted only a few times. The chain recombines TRBV28 with TRBJ2-3, with D possibly TRBD2 on 5 matching bases. V was pared by 5 bases and J by 2 bases, with 26 bases between. Germline-derived CDR1 and CDR2 are MDHEN and SYDVKM. The CDR3 runs 19 residues. As DNA, the CDR3 is TGTGCCAGCAGTCTCATTCTAGCAAGCGGACCCTTCGACACAGATACGCAGTATTTT. Translated, it gives CASSLILASGPFDTDTQYF.

The chain links TRBV7-6 to TRBJ2-7, with D possibly TRBD2 on 6 matching bases. Trimming removed 5 bases at V and 7 bases at J, with 24 bases between. Germline assignment: CDR1 SGHVS and CDR2 FNYEAQ. CDR3 length equals 16 residues. DNA for the CDR3: TGTGCCAGCAGCCAAGATTATCCGGGACTCCAGAATGAGCAGTACTTC. Translated, it gives CASSQDYPGLQNEQYF.

This chain joins TRBV2 and TRBJ2-3; 10 bases align to TRBD2. J was trimmed by 1 base and V by 11 bases; bases with no gene match: 21. The CDR3 covers 19 residues. Germline loops: CDR1 SNHLY, CDR2 FYNNEI. CDR3 residues: CAFCFFPSGRRDRTDTQYF. DNA for the CDR3: TGTGCCTTCTGTTTTTTTCCTAGCGGGAGACGGGATCGCACAGATACGCAGTATTTT. Supplemented by reference TRBV2 and TRBJ2-3, the full variable domain reads EPEVTQTPSHQVTQMGQEVILRCVPISNHLYFYWYRQILGQKVEFLVSFYNNEISEKSEIFDDQFSVERPDGSNFTLKIRSTKLEDSAMYFCAFCFFPSGRRDRTDTQYFGPGTRLTVL.

There are many counts of this clonotype. The chain uses TRBV6-1 and TRBJ2-7, with D perhaps TRBD2 (6 bases). The ends were cut back, 8 bases at V and 2 bases at J, with 13 bases in the middle. Germline V lookup: CDR1 MNHNS, CDR2 SASEGT. This CDR3 is 13 amino acids long. CDR3 residues: CASWGDGTYEQYF. In nucleotides, the CDR3 is TGTGCCAGCTGGGGGGACGGAACCTACGAGCAGTACTTC.

This sequence joins TRBV28 and TRBJ2-7; the match to TRBD1 covers 8 bases. Germline trimming cut 11 bases from V and 2 bases from J; bases unmatched to any gene: 5. CDR1 is MDHEN, CDR2 SYDVKM, per germline. The CDR3 loop spans 12 amino acids. The CDR3 spells CAAGTGAYEQYF. The CDR3 DNA reads TGTGCCGCGGGGACAGGCGCCTACGAGCAGTACTTC.

The rearrangement uses TRBV10-2 and TRBJ2-3; D perhaps matches TRBD2 (6 bases). Looked up from germline, CDR1 is WSHSY and CDR2 is SAAADI. This CDR3 has 16 residues. The germline V and J ends were trimmed by 4 bases and 5 bases, with 19 bases remaining between them. DNA for the CDR3: TGCGCCAGCAGTGGACCAGGAACTAGCTGGGGAGATACGCAGTATTTT. It codes for CASSGPGTSWGDTQYF.

The sample holds many counts of this clonotype. The chain carries TRBV5-6 and TRBJ1-6; no firm D call. The V gene lost 1 base and the J gene lost 2 bases, with 4 bases spanning the gap. Germline CDR1 reads SGHDT; CDR2 reads YYEEEE. CDR3 length equals 14 residues. CDR3 sequence (DNA): TGTGCCAGCAGCTTGTCCGCCTATAATTCACCCCTCCACTTT. Translating it yields CASSLSAYNSPLHF.

This clonotype has at least ten counts. V usage is TRBV18 and J usage is TRBJ2-6, with 11 bases lining up with TRBD2. The CDR3 length is 20 residues. Trimming removed 6 bases from V and 0 bases from J; junction bases left unmatched: 13. CDR1 is KGHSH and CDR2 is LQKENI in the germline V gene. CDR3 region: CASSSSLAGGLSSGANVLTF. As DNA, the CDR3 is TGTGCCAGCTCTTCGAGTCTAGCGGGAGGCCTGAGCTCTGGGGCCAACGTCCTGACTTTC.

This sequence joins TRBV4-3 and TRBJ2-2; D ambiguous. This CDR3 contains 17 residues. Trimming left V 0 bases short and J 0 bases short, with 11 bases between. Germline assignment: CDR1 LGHNA and CDR2 YSLEER. The CDR3 loop is CASSQELSYANTGELFF. CDR3 nucleotide sequence: TGCGCCAGCAGCCAAGAATTATCCTACGCGAACACCGGGGAGCTGTTTTTT.

This clonotype was observed a few times. The gene calls are TRBV12-3 or TRBV12-4 and TRBJ2-7; D might be TRBD1 or TRBD2, each matching 5 bases. This CDR3 region has 12 residues. Trimming left V 6 bases short and J 5 bases short, with 11 bases between. The CDR3 reads CASSWWGNEQYF. The CDR3 DNA follows: TGTGCCAGCAGCTGGTGGGGGAACGAGCAGTACTTC.

The table lists this clonotype with a few counts. The rearrangement links TRBV30 to TRBJ1-1; D perhaps matches TRBD1 (6 bases). The V gene lost 3 bases and the J gene lost 0 bases, with 20 bases spanning the gap. This CDR3 region has 17 residues. Germline-derived CDR1 and CDR2 are GTSNPN and SVGIG (reference sequence). Written as DNA, the CDR3 is TGTGCCTGGAGACACCGGGGACACCGGACTATGAACACTGAAGCTTTCTTT. Protein: CAWRHRGHRTMNTEAFF.

This clonotype occurred many times. The chain's CDR3 is CASRLELAPGLFF. In DNA form, the CDR3 reads TGTGCCAGCAGACTAGAATTAGCCCCCGGGCTGTTTTTT. V and J are TRBV2 and TRBJ2-2; a weak D match, TRBD2 (5 bases). The V gene lost 6 bases and the J gene lost 13 bases, with 18 bases spanning the gap. The CDR3 is 13 residues long. Germline CDR1 reads SNHLY; CDR2 reads FYNNEI.

V gene TRBV12-3 or TRBV12-4 combines with J gene TRBJ2-1, with 9 bases matching TRBD2. Trimming took 3 bases from V and 10 from J; bases not matched to a gene: 10. The CDR3 is made up of 15 amino acids. CDR3 coding DNA: TGTGCCAGCAGTTTTCCGGTAGCGGGAGCGGGCGAGCAGTTCTTC. It yields the protein CASSFPVAGAGEQFF.

This clonotype was seen more than once but under ten times. The genes are TRBV6-2 or TRBV6-3 and TRBJ2-1, with D perhaps TRBD2 (5 bases). CDR1 is MNHEY, CDR2 SVGEGT, per germline. The ends were cut back, 7 bases at V and 0 bases at J, with 13 bases in the middle. The CDR3 loop spans 15 amino acids. The CDR3, as DNA: TGTGCCAGCACGAGGAGGTCTCCCTCCTACAATGAGCAGTTCTTC. Translating it yields CASTRRSPSYNEQFF.

The chain is built from TRBV5-1 and TRBJ2-3; 9 nucleotides match TRBD2. CDR1 is SGHRS and CDR2 is YFSETQ in the germline V gene. This CDR3 region has 16 residues. Losses at the gene ends were 1 base for V and 2 bases for J; bases not matched to a gene: 5. The CDR3 loop is CASSLRLAVNTDTQYF. Written as DNA, the CDR3 is TGCGCCAGCAGCTTGCGACTAGCGGTCAACACAGATACGCAGTATTTT.

This clonotype was detected a few times. This chain joins TRBV3-1 and TRBJ2-2; D is unclear. In germline, CDR1 is LGHDT, CDR2 YNNKEL (reference sequence). Trimming took 1 base from V and 5 from J, leaving 20 bases between them. This CDR3 is 18 amino acids long. Written as DNA, the CDR3 is TGTGCCAGCAGCCAAGTTAGCTTAAGGGTCCTAGGGACCGGGGAGCTGTTTTTT. It encodes CASSQVSLRVLGTGELFF.

This clonotype was counted a few times. The J gene is TRBJ2-1, the V gene TRBV20-1; possibly TRBD2 for D (5 bases). Germline V gene sequence: CDR1 DFQATT, CDR2 SNEGSKA (reference sequence). This CDR3 spans 14 amino acids. The germline V and J ends were trimmed by 5 bases and 3 bases, with 14 bases remaining between them. CDR3 coding DNA: TGCAGTGCTCCACGGGGTCTTGGCTACAATGAGCAGTTCTTC. Translating it yields CSAPRGLGYNEQFF.

This clonotype was recorded a few times. V usage is TRBV12-3 or TRBV12-4 and J usage is TRBJ1-5; weak D call: TRBD1 (5 bases). The V end was cut by 10 bases, the J end by 1 base, with 17 bases between. This CDR3 spans 15 amino acids. The CDR3 coding sequence is TGTGCCACGATGGAGGGACGTGAGAGCAATCAGCCCCAGCATTTT. Amino acid sequence: CATMEGRESNQPQHF.

This clonotype has just a few counts. The CDR3 nucleotides read TGTGCCAGCAGTAGTACAGGGGTCAGCACAGATACGCAGTATTTT. Translated: CASSSTGVSTDTQYF. The gene calls are TRBV6-1 and TRBJ2-3; TRBD1 matches 7 bases. CDR3 size: 15 residues. CDR1 is MNHNS and CDR2 is SASEGT in the germline V gene. V was clipped by 5 bases and J by 0 bases; unmatched bases: 5.